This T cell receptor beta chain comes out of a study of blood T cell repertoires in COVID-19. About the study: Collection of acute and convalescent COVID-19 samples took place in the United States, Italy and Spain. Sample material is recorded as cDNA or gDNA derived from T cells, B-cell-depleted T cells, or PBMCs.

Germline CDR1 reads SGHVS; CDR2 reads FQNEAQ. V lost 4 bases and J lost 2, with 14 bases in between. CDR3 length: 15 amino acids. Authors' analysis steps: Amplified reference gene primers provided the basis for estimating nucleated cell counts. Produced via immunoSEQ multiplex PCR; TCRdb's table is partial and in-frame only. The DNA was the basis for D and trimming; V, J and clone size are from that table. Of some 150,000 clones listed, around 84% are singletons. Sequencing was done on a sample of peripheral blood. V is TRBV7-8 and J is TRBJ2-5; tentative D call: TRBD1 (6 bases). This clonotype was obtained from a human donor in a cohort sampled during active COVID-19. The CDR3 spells CASSSEVTGQETQYF. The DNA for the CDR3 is TGTGCCAGCAGCTCAGAGGTGACAGGACAAGAGACCCAGTACTTC.